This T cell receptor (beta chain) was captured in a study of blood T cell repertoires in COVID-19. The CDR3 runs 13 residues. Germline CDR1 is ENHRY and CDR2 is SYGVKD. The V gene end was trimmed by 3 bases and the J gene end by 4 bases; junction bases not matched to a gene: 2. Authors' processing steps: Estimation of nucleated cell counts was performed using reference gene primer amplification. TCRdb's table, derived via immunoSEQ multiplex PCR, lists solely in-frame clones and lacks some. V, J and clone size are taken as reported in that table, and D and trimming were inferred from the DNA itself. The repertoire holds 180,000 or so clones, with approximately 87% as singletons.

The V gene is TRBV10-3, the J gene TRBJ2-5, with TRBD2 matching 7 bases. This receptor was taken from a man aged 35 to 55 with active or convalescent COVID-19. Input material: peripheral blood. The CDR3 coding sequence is TGTGCCATCAGTGAATCGGGGGGAGAGACCCAGTACTTC. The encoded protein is CAISESGGETQYF.